These 26 T cell receptor beta chains share one sample of origin, sequenced in a study of beta chain features in type 1 diabetes. Expressed TCRB transcripts were sequenced because the isolated RNA had all been reverse transcribed beforehand. Generated by immunoSEQ multiplex PCR, the TCRdb table keeps only in-frame clones and is missing some. The sample contains hundreds of thousands of clones, 13% to 15% of which appear only once. Sequencing input: naive CD4+ T cells from blood. Receptors were obtained from a woman aged 40 to 50 in good health.

The chain recombines TRBV21-1 with TRBJ2-4; TRBD2 is the table's D call and was not checked against the DNA. TRBV21-1 is a documented pseudogene. The CDR3 length is 17 residues. The DNA for the CDR3 is TGTGCCAGCAGCAAACTAATGAAGAGTGAACCCAAAAACATTCAGTACTTC. The encoded protein is CASSKLMKSEPKNIQYF.

This clone was recorded a few times. Other DNA sequences in the same sample also yield this CDR3. The rearrangement uses TRBV5-1 and TRBJ2-5; 8 bases agree with TRBD1. The J segment lost 3 bases and the V segment lost 5 bases, leaving 6 bases of the junction unmatched. Looked up from germline, CDR1 is SGHRS and CDR2 is YFSETQ. This CDR3 is built from 14 residues. The CDR3 spells CASSPGQGEETQYF. CDR3 sequence (DNA): TGCGCCAGCAGTCCCGGACAGGGAGAAGAGACCCAGTACTTC.

This clone was recorded a few times. The rearrangement links TRBV2 to TRBJ2-7; no definite D call. Trimming stripped 7 bases from V and 0 bases from J, with 13 bases between. CDR1 is SNHLY, CDR2 FYNNEI, per germline. CDR3 length equals 14 residues. Written as DNA, the CDR3 is TGTGCCAGCAAAACCGGGTCTAGCTCCTACGAGCAGTACTTC. Translated, it gives CASKTGSSSYEQYF.

V gene TRBV4-3 combines with J gene TRBJ1-2; D is perhaps TRBD1 (6 bases). This CDR3 spans 15 amino acids. The V gene's germline CDR1 is LGHNA and CDR2 YSLEER. V was shortened by 0 bases and J by 3 bases, with 11 bases between the two germline ends. The CDR3 here is CASSQDVGADYGYTF. The CDR3 bases are TGCGCCAGCAGCCAAGACGTGGGGGCTGACTATGGCTACACCTTC.

The chain couples TRBV6-5 to TRBJ1-3; D is possibly TRBD1 (5 bases). The CDR3 is made up of 14 amino acids. CDR1 and CDR2 from the germline V gene are MNHEY and SVGAGI. Trimming pared 6 bases from V and 4 bases from J, leaving 13 bases between. The CDR3 DNA reads TGTGCCAGCAGCCGCAGGGTCTACGGAAACACCATATATTTT. Protein product: CASSRRVYGNTIYF.

In this sample, this clone turned up many times. The gene calls are TRBV4-2 and TRBJ2-5; maybe TRBD1 (5 bases). V was shortened by 0 bases and J by 7 bases, with 12 bases between the two germline ends. CDR3 length: 14 residues. Germline V gene lookup returns CDR1 LGHNA and CDR2 YNFKEQ. As DNA, the CDR3 is TGTGCCAGCAGCCAAGATGAAGGGGTCGGGACCCAGTACTTC. It is translated as CASSQDEGVGTQYF.

This chain joins TRBV13 and TRBJ2-5, with D tentatively TRBD1 (5 bases). Trimming removed 5 bases at V and 7 bases at J, with 14 bases between. CDR1 is PRHDT and CDR2 is FYEKMQ in the germline V gene (reference sequence). This CDR3 comprises 13 residues. Here the CDR3 DNA reads TGTGCCAGCAGCCGGCAGGGAAAGGGGACCCAGTACTTC. Protein: CASSRQGKGTQYF.

V is TRBV6-5 and J is TRBJ2-7; TRBD1 matches at 7 bases. V lost 6 bases to trimming and J lost 5 bases; unmatched junction nucleotides: 4. Germline assignment: CDR1 MNHEY and CDR2 SVGAGI. The CDR3 has 12 amino acids. In DNA form, the CDR3 reads TGTGCCAGCAGAAACACAGGGGACGAGCAGTACTTC. This encodes CASRNTGDEQYF.

This clone was picked up a small number of times. The chain carries TRBV27 and TRBJ2-1; TRBD2 might be the D (6 bases). The CDR3 consists of 17 residues. V was clipped by 5 bases and J by 5 bases, with 22 bases between them. Germline loops: CDR1 MNHEY, CDR2 SMNVEV (reference sequence). The CDR3 DNA sequence: TGTGCCAGCAGTCGCGGGACGGCCAACCGACACGACAATGAGCAGTTCTTC. Its protein product is CASSRGTANRHDNEQFF.

The rearrangement uses TRBV6-5 and TRBJ2-7; 9 nucleotides align to TRBD1. The junction had 11 bases not matched to a gene; V was cut back by 7 bases and J by 4 bases. CDR1 and CDR2 from the germline V gene are MNHEY and SVGAGI. This CDR3 has 15 amino acids. Here the CDR3 reads CASTVNTGGRYEQYF. The CDR3 coding sequence is TGTGCCAGCACCGTTAACACAGGGGGCCGATACGAGCAGTACTTC.

The chain joins TRBV25-1 to TRBJ2-5, with a weak D call TRBD2 (6 bases). The V end was cut by 5 bases, the J end by 0 bases, with 16 bases between. CDR1 is MGHDK and CDR2 is SYGVNS in the germline V gene. This CDR3 contains 16 residues. The CDR3 is CASSWRADWYQETQYF. The CDR3 DNA sequence: TGTGCCAGCAGTTGGAGGGCGGACTGGTACCAAGAGACCCAGTACTTC.

The V and J genes are TRBV5-4 and TRBJ2-7, with unresolved D. CDR3 length: 14 amino acids. Germline values: CDR1 SGHNT, CDR2 YYREEE (reference sequence). V was clipped by 0 bases and J by 0 bases, with 7 bases between them. CDR3 amino acids: CASSLVSTSYEQYF. In DNA form, the CDR3 reads TGTGCCAGCAGCTTGGTGAGCACCTCCTACGAGCAGTACTTC.

This clone was seen a few times. The CDR3 region is CASSLVRRNSYEQYF. The DNA for the CDR3 is TGTGCCAGCAGCTTGGTACGGAGGAACTCCTACGAGCAGTACTTC. The rearrangement joins TRBV5-5 to TRBJ2-7; D might be TRBD2 (5 bases). Germline CDR1 is SGHKS and CDR2 is YYEKEE (reference sequence). This CDR3 contains 15 residues. Trimming stripped 0 bases from V and 0 bases from J, with 10 bases between.

This clone has more than one count but fewer than ten. This chain links TRBV5-4 with TRBJ2-5, with a weak D call TRBD2 (5 bases). Germline values: CDR1 SGHNT, CDR2 YYREEE (reference sequence). The germline V and J ends were trimmed by 1 base and 3 bases, with 19 bases remaining between them. The CDR3 sequence is 17 residues long. The CDR3 region is CASSLYGRERLEETQYF. The CDR3 coding sequence is TGTGCCAGCAGCTTGTATGGCCGAGAGCGGTTGGAAGAGACCCAGTACTTC. Variable domain in full (rest from reference TRBV5-4 and TRBJ2-5): ETGVTQSPTHLIKTRGQQVTLRCSSQSGHNTVSWYQQALGQGPQFIFQYYREEENGRGNFPPRFSGLQFPNYSSELNVNALELDDSALYLCASSLYGRERLEETQYFGPGTRLLVL.

This clone was detected only a few times. The rearrangement joins TRBV2 to TRBJ1-5; TRBD1 might be the D (5 bases). Germline V lookup: CDR1 SNHLY, CDR2 FYNNEI. V dropped 4 bases and J dropped 6 bases, with 16 bases sitting between them. CDR3 length equals 15 residues. CDR3 nucleotides: TGTGCCAGCAGTGTATGGCAGGGCTTCCTTCAGCCCCAGCATTTT. Translated: CASSVWQGFLQPQHF. The full variable domain, with the rest looked up from reference TRBV2 and TRBJ1-5, is EPEVTQTPSHQVTQMGQEVILRCVPISNHLYFYWYRQILGQKVEFLVSFYNNEISEKSEIFDDQFSVERPDGSNFTLKIRSTKLEDSAMYFCASSVWQGFLQPQHFGDGTRLSIL.

V usage is TRBV29-1 and J usage is TRBJ2-5; unclear D gene. Trimming removed 5 bases from V and 1 base from J, with 8 bases in between. The CDR3 covers 12 residues. Germline V gives CDR1 SQVTM, CDR2 ANQGSEA. CDR3 sequence reads: CSVRLFQETQYF. The CDR3, as DNA: TGCAGCGTTCGACTCTTCCAAGAGACCCAGTACTTC.

The V and J genes are TRBV7-2 and TRBJ1-2; D is uncertain. The CDR3 spans 12 residues. Trimming removed 1 base from V and 5 bases from J, with 5 bases in between. CDR1 is SGHTA and CDR2 is FQGNSA in the germline V gene. The CDR3 bases are TGTGCCAGCAGCTTAGATAGATATGGCTACACCTTC. It codes for CASSLDRYGYTF.

This clone showed up just a few times. J is TRBJ2-1 and V is TRBV5-1; a possible D gene is TRBD2 (5 bases). This CDR3 comprises 15 residues. The germline CDR1 and CDR2 sequences are SGHRS and YFSETQ. Trimming took off 0 bases at V and 2 bases at J, with 9 bases between the two ends. The CDR3 nucleotides read TGCGCCAGCAGCTTGGCGACGGGGACCTACAATGAGCAGTTCTTC. Its translation is CASSLATGTYNEQFF.

This clone has just a few counts. The rearrangement joins TRBV10-3 to TRBJ2-3; tentative D call: TRBD1 (5 bases). V lost 7 bases and J lost 3, with 8 bases in between. Germline V gene sequence: CDR1 ENHRY, CDR2 SYGVKD. CDR3 length: 12 amino acids. The CDR3 coding sequence is TGTGCCATCAATAAGGGGACAGATACGCAGTATTTT. This gives the protein CAINKGTDTQYF.

This chain connects TRBV7-9 to TRBJ2-1; D is possibly TRBD1 (5 bases). This CDR3 has 15 amino acids. Germline loops: CDR1 SEHNR, CDR2 FQNEAQ (reference sequence). Between the trimmed V and J ends, which lost 6 bases and 6 bases, there was a span of 18 bases. The CDR3 DNA reads TGTGCCAGCAGAGTGGTAGGGGCAACTGGCAATGAGCAGTTCTTC. Translation: CASRVVGATGNEQFF. Variable domain in full (rest from reference TRBV7-9 and TRBJ2-1): DTGVSQNPRHKITKRGQNVTFRCDPISEHNRLYWYRQTLGQGPEFLTYFQNEAQLEKSRLLSDRFSAERPKGSFSTLEIQRTEQGDSAMYLCASRVVGATGNEQFFGPGTRLTVL.

This chain connects TRBV5-1 to TRBJ1-2; D possibly corresponds to TRBD1 (6 bases). V was shortened by 5 bases and J by 4 bases, with 12 bases between the two germline ends. This CDR3 region has 13 residues. The germline CDR1 and CDR2 sequences are SGHRS and YFSETQ. The CDR3 region is CASRGGAGYGYTF. CDR3 nucleotides: TGCGCCAGCAGAGGGGGGGCTGGCTATGGCTACACCTTC.

This clone showed up just a few times. The V call is TRBV29-1, the J call TRBJ2-3; D is unclear. The germline V gene has CDR1 SQVTM and CDR2 ANQGSEA. This CDR3 region has 13 residues. Trimming cost V 2 bases and J 5 bases, with 11 bases left between them. The CDR3 DNA reads as TGCAGCGTTGAATACGACCGAGGAGATACGCAGTATTTT. Translated, it gives CSVEYDRGDTQYF.

This clone was seen more than once but under ten times. This sequence joins TRBV18 and TRBJ1-5; the D gene is possibly TRBD1 (6 bases). The CDR3 consists of 15 residues. The germline gives CDR1 KGHSH, CDR2 LQKENI. The V and J ends lost 2 bases and 4 bases respectively, with 12 bases between them. The CDR3 is CASSPGTPQNQPQHF. The DNA of the CDR3 is TGTGCCAGCTCACCAGGGACACCTCAGAATCAGCCCCAGCATTTT.

This clone has a count of ten or more. V is TRBV14 and J is TRBJ2-2, with unresolved D. V lost 5 bases and J lost 4, with 5 bases in between. CDR1 is SGHDN and CDR2 is FVKESK in the germline V gene. The CDR3 has 12 amino acids. CDR3 amino acids: CASSISTGELFF. The CDR3 DNA reads as TGTGCCAGCAGCATATCCACCGGGGAGCTGTTTTTT.

This clone was counted many times. The chain links TRBV7-9 to TRBJ1-2; D not resolved. There are 12 residues in the CDR3. Trimming pared 7 bases from V and 6 bases from J, leaving 12 bases between. Germline V CDR1 and CDR2: SEHNR, FQNEAQ (reference sequence). The CDR3 nucleotides read TGTGCCAGCAAGCGTTCGACCCATGGCTACACCTTC. Its translation: CASKRSTHGYTF.

The V call is TRBV27, the J call TRBJ2-4; 9 nucleotides agree with TRBD1. Germline V lookup: CDR1 MNHEY, CDR2 SMNVEV (reference sequence). J gave up 4 bases and V 2 bases, and 3 bases lay outside the gene matches. The CDR3 covers 15 residues. CDR3 nucleotides: TGTGCCAGCAGTTTAAACAGGGGGCTAAAAAACATTCAGTACTTC. This sequence encodes CASSLNRGLKNIQYF.